This T cell receptor beta chain was profiled in a study of blood T cell repertoires in COVID-19. Study-wide context: Spain, Italy and the United States supplied samples that represented acute and convalescent COVID-19. The cDNA or gDNA used as material had been derived from T cells, B-cell-depleted T cells, or PBMCs.

Measured with immunoSEQ multiplex PCR; TCRdb has only the in-frame clones, and not every one. The sample has fewer than 200,000 clones, about 80% seen once. Germline CDR1 is SGHDN and CDR2 is FVKESK. The CDR3 is 17 amino acids. With V trimmed by 0 bases and J by 7 bases, 10 bases remained unmatched. This TCR came from an older man with active or convalescent COVID-19. The sequenced sample consisted of peripheral blood. The V and J genes are TRBV14 and TRBJ1-4; 8 positions match TRBD1. CDR3 bases: TGTGCCAGCAGCCAAGATACTTTGGAACAGGGGGTTGAAAAACTGTTTTTT. Amino acids: CASSQDTLEQGVEKLFF.